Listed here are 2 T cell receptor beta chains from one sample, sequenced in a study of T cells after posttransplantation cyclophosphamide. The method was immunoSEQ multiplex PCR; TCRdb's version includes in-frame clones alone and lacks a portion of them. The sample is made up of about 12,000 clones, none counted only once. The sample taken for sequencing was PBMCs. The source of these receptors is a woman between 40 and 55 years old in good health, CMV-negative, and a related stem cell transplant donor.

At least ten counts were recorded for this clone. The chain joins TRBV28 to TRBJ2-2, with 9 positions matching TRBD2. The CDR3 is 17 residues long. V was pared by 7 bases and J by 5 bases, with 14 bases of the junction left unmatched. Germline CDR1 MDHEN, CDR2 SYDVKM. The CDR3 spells CASTPLLAGGRTGELFF. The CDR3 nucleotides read TGTGCCAGCACCCCCCTTTTGGCGGGGGGGAGGACCGGGGAGCTGTTTTTT.

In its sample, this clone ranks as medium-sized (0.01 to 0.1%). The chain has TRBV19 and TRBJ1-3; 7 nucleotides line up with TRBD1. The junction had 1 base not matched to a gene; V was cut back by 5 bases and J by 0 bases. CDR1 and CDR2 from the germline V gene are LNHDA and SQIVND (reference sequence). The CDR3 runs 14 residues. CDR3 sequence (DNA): TGTGCCAGTAGTTACAGGGGCTCTGGAAACACCATATATTTT. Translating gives CASSYRGSGNTIYF.